Each of the 3 T cell receptor beta chains below was sequenced from the same sample in a study of CD8+CD57+ T cells in acquired aplastic anemia. Genomic DNA served as template for TCR beta VDJ and CDR3 profiling. TCRdb independently ran MiXCR on the reads; one entry per CDR3 protein. The sample has under 200,000 distinct CDR3 sequences, roughly half seen once. Selection for sequencing was limited to patients who had shown CD8+CD57+ cell expansion by flow cytometry. Sequenced sample: sorted CD4+, CD8+, or CD8+CD57+ T cells (not recorded which) from PBMCs. The receptors originated from a human donor with aplastic anemia.

This clonotype was recorded a few times. The chain couples TRBV27 to TRBJ1-1, with 8 bases that match TRBD1. V shed 6 bases, J shed 5 bases, and the junction held 5 bases outside the gene matches. From germline, CDR1 is MNHEY and CDR2 SMNVEV (reference sequence). This CDR3 is 13 amino acids long. CDR3 nucleotides: TGTGCCAGCAGACTTACAGGGGGGACTGAAGCTTTCTTT. This encodes CASRLTGGTEAFF.

The table lists this clonotype with many counts. This chain joins TRBV5-1 and TRBJ1-4, with D unresolved. V was trimmed by 4 bases and J by 5 bases, leaving 15 bases between them. The germline V gene encodes CDR1 SGHRS and CDR2 YFSETQ. The CDR3 consists of 15 residues. DNA of the CDR3: TGCGCCAGCAGCCGCCCGGACGGGCAGAATGAAAAACTGTTTTTT. It yields the protein CASSRPDGQNEKLFF.

This clonotype was recorded many times. The chain joins TRBV30 to TRBJ1-1, with D possibly TRBD1 on 6 matching bases. This CDR3 has 12 amino acids. V lost 2 bases to trimming and J lost 10 bases, with 14 bases between them. Germline loops: CDR1 GTSNPN, CDR2 SVGIG (reference sequence). CDR3 sequence reads: CAWSPRTAPAFF. The CDR3 DNA sequence: TGTGCCTGGAGTCCTCGGACAGCCCCAGCTTTCTTT.